This T cell receptor beta chain was profiled in a study of blood T cells in healthy people across ages. Whole-study findings and limits: It was held that diversity estimates obtained from one million T cells represented underestimates.

For the second PCR, which ran for about 7 to 11 cycles, a sample-barcoded 5' primer and a J-beta primer mix were used. The authors tagged each cDNA molecule using a template-switch adaptor with 12 random nucleotides. TCRdb re-called the 5' RACE reads through MiXCR, storing one row per CDR3 protein. The table shows about 1,500,000 distinct CDR3 sequences, with roughly 40% occurring only once. Germline V gene data show CDR1 as SQVTM and CDR2 as ANQGSEA. The CDR3 loop spans 13 amino acids. V gave up 0 bases and J gave up 11 bases, with 16 bases separating them. For this clonotype: As yet, its antigen is unknown.

The source is a woman younger than 35 in good health. This rearrangement joins TRBV29-1 to TRBJ2-5; a weak D match, TRBD2 (6 bases). The sample comprised blood. In nucleotides, the CDR3 is TGCAGCGTTGAAGATGGACGCGGGGATGAGCAGTACTTC. Encoded protein: CSVEDGRGDEQYF.